Listed below are T cell receptor beta chains from one sample, sequenced in a study of cytomegalovirus exposure and HLA in healthy donors. Using immunoSEQ multiplex PCR, the repertoire was profiled, and TCRdb retains in-frame clones only, with some absent. The table includes under 300,000 clones, roughly 88% detected once. Sequenced material: PBMCs. These receptors were taken from a man aged 35 to 55 in good health and CMV-seropositive. CDR3s include the opening cysteine and the closing phenylalanine or tryptophan. Some rows mark clone size as missing; the rest say once, few, many or name a class of expanded clone.

clone_size v_call cdr3_aa
NA TRBV6-5 CASSPERVGTDTQYF
NA TRBV2 CASGLAPRQGNYGYTF
NA TRBV5-4 CASSLERTGPYEQYF
once TRBV7-2 CASSGGFGITRSSGNTIYF
NA TRBV18 CASSPPQGADTQYF
NA TRBV11-2 CASSLATRDQETQYF
once TRBV7-9 CSSSSDYEQYF
NA TRBV4-1 CASSQGRALAGNQETQYF
NA TRBV11-2 CASSLGGTGNTGELFF
once TRBV7-2 CASSLGSDRVNYGYTF
NA TRBV11-2 CASSPIAGGPFDEQFF